This T cell receptor beta chain was found in a study of vaccination and CD4 T cells after COVID-19. The Oncomine TCR Beta short-read assay was what sequenced the DNA obtained from cultured CD4+ T cells. TCRdb reprocessed the PCR reads with MiXCR, giving one entry per CDR3 protein. The profile shows around 10,000 distinct CDR3 sequences, about 56% of them singletons. Treatment indicated: approximately 9-day PBMC culture with coronavirus spike peptide pools or control peptides (ViraFEST assay). ViraFEST used peptide pools to expand antigen-specific T cells and subsequently sequenced their TCRs. On this clonotype: Antigen specificity is unknown.

CDR3 length: 14 residues. Germline V gene lookup returns CDR1 SGHVS and CDR2 FQNEAQ. Trimming removed 0 bases at V and 2 bases at J, with 7 bases between. The TCR was taken from a human donor who had recovered from COVID-19. The sequenced sample was CD4+ T cells from blood, cultured in vitro. The chain employs TRBV7-8 and TRBJ1-2; D remains ambiguous. This CDR3 reads CASSLAWQNYGYTF. The DNA for the CDR3 is TGTGCCAGCAGCTTAGCGTGGCAGAACTATGGCTACACCTTC.